What follows is one T cell receptor beta chain and its context. The antigen is undetermined. The entry originates in a study of OX40 agonist ivuxolimab in advanced cancers. The study, taken as a whole, reports: In CD8+ T cells, expanded clones were on average more numerous than in CD4+. Both blood CD4+ and CD8+ T cells showed clonal growth by week 6 at 0.1 to 3.0 mg/kg.

Germline V lookup: CDR1 SGHTA, CDR2 FQGNSA. The CDR3 is 14 residues long. Trimming left V 1 base short and J 4 bases short, with 9 bases between. Using immunoSEQ multiplex PCR, the repertoire was profiled, and TCRdb retains in-frame clones only, with some absent. This table has tens of thousands of clones, 84% appearing once. This sequence originates from an adult with an advanced solid tumor such as melanoma, head and neck, liver or kidney cancer. The chain links TRBV7-2 to TRBJ2-3; maybe TRBD2 (5 bases). The specimen comprised CD4+ or CD8+ T cells sorted from blood, sampled in a trial of the OX40 agonist ivuxolimab. The CDR3 protein is CASSLVRGSDTQYF. CDR3 DNA: TGTGCCAGCAGCTTAGTCCGGGGTTCAGATACGCAGTATTTT.